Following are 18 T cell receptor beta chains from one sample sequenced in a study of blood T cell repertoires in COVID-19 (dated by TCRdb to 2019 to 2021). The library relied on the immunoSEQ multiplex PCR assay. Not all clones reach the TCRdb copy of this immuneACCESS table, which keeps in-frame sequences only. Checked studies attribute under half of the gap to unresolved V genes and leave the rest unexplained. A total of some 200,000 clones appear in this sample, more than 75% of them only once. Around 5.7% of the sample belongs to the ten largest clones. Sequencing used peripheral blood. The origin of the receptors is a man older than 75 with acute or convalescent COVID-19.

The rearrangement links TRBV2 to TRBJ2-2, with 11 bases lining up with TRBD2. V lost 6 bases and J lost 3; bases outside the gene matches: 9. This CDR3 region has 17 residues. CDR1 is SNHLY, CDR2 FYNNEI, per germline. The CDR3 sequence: CASRGKTSGDHTGELFF. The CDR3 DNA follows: TGTGCCAGCAGGGGAAAGACTAGCGGGGATCACACCGGGGAGCTGTTTTTT.

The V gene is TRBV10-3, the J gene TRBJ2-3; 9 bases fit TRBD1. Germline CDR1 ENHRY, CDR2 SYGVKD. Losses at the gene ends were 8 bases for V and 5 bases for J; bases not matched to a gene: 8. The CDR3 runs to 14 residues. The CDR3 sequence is CAIRPGTGIDTQYF. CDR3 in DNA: TGTGCCATCCGCCCCGGGACAGGGATAGATACGCAGTATTTT.

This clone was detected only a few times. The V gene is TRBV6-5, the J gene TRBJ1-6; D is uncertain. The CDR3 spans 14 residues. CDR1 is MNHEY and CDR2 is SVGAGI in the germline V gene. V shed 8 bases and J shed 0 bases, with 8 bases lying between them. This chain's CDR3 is CASSSPSYNSPLHF. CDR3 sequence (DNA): TGTGCCAGCTCCTCCCCCTCCTATAATTCACCCCTCCACTTT.

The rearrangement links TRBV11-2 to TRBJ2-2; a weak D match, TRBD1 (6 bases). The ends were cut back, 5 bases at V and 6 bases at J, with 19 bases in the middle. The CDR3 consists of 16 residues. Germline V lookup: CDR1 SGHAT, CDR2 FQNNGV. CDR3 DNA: TGTGCCAGCAGCACAAGGACAGTCACCCCCCCCGGGGAGCTGTTTTTT. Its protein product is CASSTRTVTPPGELFF.

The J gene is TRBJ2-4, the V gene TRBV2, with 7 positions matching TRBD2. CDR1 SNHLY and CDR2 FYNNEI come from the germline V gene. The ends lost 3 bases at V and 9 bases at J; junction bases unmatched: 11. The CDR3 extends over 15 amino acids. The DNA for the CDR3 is TGTGCCAGCAGTGAGGGAGGGGCCCAAGGCCCCATTCAGTACTTC. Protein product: CASSEGGAQGPIQYF.

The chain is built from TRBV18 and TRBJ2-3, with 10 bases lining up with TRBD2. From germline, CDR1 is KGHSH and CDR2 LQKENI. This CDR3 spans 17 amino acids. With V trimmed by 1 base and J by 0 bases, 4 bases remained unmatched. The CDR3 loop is CASSPLAGGTSTDTQYF. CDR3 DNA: TGTGCCAGCTCACCACTAGCGGGAGGTACTAGCACAGATACGCAGTATTTT.

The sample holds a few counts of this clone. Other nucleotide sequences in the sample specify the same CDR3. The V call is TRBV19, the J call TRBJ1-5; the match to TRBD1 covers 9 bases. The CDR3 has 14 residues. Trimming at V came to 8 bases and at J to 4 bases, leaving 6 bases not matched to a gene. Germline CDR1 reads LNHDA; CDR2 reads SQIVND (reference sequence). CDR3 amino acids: CASSDRGGNQPQHF. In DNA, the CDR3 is TGTGCCAGTTCGGACAGGGGCGGAAATCAGCCCCAGCATTTT.

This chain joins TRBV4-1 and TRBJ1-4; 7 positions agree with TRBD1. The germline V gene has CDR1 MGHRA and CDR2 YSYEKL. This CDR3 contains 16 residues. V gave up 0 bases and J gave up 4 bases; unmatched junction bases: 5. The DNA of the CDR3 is TGCGCCAGCAGCCAAGATCTTACAGGGGTTAATGAAAAACTGTTTTTT. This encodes CASSQDLTGVNEKLFF.

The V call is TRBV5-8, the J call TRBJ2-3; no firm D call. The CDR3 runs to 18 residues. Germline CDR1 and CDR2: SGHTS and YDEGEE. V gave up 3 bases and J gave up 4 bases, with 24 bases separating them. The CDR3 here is CASSSGMLSLVKADTQYF. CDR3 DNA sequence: TGTGCCAGCAGCTCTGGAATGTTATCGCTAGTCAAGGCAGATACGCAGTATTTT.

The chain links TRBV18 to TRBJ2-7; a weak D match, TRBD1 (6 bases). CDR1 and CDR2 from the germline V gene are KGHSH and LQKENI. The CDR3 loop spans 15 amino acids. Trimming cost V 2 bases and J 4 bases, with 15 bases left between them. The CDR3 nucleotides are TGTGCCAGCTCACCAGGGACACTCTTAGGTTACGAGCAGTACTTC. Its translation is CASSPGTLLGYEQYF.

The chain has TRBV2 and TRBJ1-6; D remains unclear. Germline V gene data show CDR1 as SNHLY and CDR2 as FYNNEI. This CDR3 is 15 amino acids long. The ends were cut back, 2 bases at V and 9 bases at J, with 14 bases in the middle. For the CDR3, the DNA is TGTGCCAGCAGTGAACGATCGGGTGTAAGTTCACCCCTCCACTTT. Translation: CASSERSGVSSPLHF.

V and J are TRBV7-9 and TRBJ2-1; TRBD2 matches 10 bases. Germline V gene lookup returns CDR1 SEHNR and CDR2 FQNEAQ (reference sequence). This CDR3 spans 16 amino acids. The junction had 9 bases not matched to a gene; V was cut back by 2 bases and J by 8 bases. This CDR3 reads CASSLLSGRAFDEQFF. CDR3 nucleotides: TGTGCCAGCAGCTTATTAAGCGGGAGGGCTTTTGATGAGCAGTTCTTC.

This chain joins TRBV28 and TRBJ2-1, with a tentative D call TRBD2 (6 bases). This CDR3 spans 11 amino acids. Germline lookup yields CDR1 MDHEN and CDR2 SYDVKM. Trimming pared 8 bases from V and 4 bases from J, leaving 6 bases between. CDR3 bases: TGTGCCAGCGGGGGGTACAATGAGCAGTTCTTC. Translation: CASGGYNEQFF.

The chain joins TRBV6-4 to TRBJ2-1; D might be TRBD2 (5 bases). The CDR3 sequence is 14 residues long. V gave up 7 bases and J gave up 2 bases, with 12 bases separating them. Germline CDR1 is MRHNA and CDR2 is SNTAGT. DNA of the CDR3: TGTGCCAGCACAGTAGCGAAGGCCTACAATGAGCAGTTCTTC. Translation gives CASTVAKAYNEQFF.

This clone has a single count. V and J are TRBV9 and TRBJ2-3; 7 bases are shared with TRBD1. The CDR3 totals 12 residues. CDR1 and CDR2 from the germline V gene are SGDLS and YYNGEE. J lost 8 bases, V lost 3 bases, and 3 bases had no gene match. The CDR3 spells CASSEEGATQYF. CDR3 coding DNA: TGTGCCAGCAGCGAAGAGGGGGCTACGCAGTATTTT.

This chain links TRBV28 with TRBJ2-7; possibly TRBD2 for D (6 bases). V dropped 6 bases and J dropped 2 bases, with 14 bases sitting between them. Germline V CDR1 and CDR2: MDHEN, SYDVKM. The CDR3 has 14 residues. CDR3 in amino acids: CASRPGRGTYEQYF. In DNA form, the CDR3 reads TGTGCCAGCAGGCCTGGGCGGGGAACCTACGAGCAGTACTTC.

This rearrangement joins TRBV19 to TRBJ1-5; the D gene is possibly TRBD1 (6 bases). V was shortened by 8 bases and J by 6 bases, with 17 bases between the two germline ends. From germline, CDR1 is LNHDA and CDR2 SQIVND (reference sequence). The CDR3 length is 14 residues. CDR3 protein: CASQGSDFTQPQHF. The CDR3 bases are TGTGCCAGTCAGGGGTCTGACTTTACTCAGCCCCAGCATTTT.

In DNA form, the CDR3 reads TGTGCCAGCAGCCCCATCCTACAGGGACCTGGCTACACCTTC. It encodes CASSPILQGPGYTF. The rearrangement joins TRBV3-1 (or the pseudogene TRBV3-2) to TRBJ1-2; a weak D match, TRBD1 (6 bases). CDR1 and CDR2 from the germline V gene are LGHDT and YNNKEL (reference sequence). This CDR3 is 14 amino acids long. V was shortened by 4 bases and J by 7 bases, with 16 bases between the two germline ends.